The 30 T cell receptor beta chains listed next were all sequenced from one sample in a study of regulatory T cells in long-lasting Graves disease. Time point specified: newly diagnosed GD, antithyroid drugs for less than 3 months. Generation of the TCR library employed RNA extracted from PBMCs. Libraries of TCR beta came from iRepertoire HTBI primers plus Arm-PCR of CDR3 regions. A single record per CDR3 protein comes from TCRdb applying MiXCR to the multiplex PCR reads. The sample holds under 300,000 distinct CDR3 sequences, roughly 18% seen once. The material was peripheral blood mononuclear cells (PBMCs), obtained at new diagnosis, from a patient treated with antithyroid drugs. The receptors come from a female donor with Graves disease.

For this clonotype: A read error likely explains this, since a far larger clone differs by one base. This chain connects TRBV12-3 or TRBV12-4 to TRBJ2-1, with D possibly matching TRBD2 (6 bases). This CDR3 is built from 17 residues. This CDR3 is CASTPMGGRSSYNGQFF. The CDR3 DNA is TGTGCCAGCACCCCTATGGGGGGAAGAAGCTCCTACAATGGGCAGTTCTTC.

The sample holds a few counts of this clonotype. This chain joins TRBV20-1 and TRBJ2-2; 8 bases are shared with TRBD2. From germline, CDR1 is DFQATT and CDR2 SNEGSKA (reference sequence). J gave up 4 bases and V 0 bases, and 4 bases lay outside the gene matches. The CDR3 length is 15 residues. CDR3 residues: CSARDSGDVTGELFF. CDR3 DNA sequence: TGCAGTGCTAGAGATAGCGGGGACGTCACCGGGGAGCTGTTTTTT.

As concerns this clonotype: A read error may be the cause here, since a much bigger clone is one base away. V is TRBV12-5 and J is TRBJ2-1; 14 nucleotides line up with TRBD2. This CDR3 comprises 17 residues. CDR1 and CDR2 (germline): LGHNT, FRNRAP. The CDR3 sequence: CASGLPPGLAGDDDQFF. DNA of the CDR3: TGTGCTAGTGGTCTCCCTCCGGGACTAGCGGGAGACGATGATCAGTTCTTC.

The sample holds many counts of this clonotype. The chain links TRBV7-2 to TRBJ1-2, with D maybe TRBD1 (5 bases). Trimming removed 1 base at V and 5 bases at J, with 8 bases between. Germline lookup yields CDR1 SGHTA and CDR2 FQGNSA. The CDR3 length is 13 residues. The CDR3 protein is CASSLGTRYGYTF. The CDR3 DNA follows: TGTGCCAGCAGCTTAGGGACACGTTATGGCTACACCTTC.

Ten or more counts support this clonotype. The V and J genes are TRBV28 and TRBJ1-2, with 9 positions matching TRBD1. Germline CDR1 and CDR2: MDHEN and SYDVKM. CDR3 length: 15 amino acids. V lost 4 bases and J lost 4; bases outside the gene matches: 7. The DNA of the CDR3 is TGTGCCAGCAGTTCTCCGGGACAGGGTACCTATGGCTACACCTTC. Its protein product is CASSSPGQGTYGYTF.

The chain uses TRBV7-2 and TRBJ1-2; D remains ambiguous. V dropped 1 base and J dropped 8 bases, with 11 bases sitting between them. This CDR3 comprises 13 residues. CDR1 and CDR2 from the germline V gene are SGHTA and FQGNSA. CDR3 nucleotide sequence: TGTGCCAGCAGCTTAGTTGGGATACAGGGCTACACCTTC. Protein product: CASSLVGIQGYTF.

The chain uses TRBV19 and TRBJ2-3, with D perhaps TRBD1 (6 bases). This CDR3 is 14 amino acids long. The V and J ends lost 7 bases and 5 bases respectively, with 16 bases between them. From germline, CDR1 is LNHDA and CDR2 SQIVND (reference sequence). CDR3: CASTLGGVGDTQYF. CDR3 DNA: TGTGCCAGTACGTTAGGGGGAGTGGGAGATACGCAGTATTTT.

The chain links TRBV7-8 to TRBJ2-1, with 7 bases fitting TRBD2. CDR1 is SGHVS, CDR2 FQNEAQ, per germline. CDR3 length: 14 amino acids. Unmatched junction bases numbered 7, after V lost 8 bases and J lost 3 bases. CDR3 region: CASREASYYNEQFF. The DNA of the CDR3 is TGTGCCAGCCGGGAGGCTAGCTACTACAATGAGCAGTTCTTC.

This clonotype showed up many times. CDR3 in DNA: TGTGCCAGTAGTAAGCGGACAGGGGGCGCGAACACTGAAGCTTTCTTT. Its translation: CASSKRTGGANTEAFF. V usage is TRBV19 and J usage is TRBJ1-1; 11 bases fit TRBD1. V lost 4 bases, J lost 1 base, and 5 bases stayed unmatched. CDR3 length: 16 amino acids. The germline V gene has CDR1 LNHDA and CDR2 SQIVND (reference sequence).

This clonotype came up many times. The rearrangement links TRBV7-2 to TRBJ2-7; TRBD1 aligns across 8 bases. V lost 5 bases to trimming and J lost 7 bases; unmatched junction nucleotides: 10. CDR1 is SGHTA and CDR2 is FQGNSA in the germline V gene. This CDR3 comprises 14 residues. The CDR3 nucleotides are TGTGCCAGCAGCCGAGACAGGGGTCGAGGTGAGCAGTACTTC. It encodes CASSRDRGRGEQYF.

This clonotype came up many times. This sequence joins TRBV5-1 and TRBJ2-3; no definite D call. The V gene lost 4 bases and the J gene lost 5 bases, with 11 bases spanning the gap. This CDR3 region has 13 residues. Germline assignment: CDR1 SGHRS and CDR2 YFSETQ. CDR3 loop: CASSPVRGDTQYF. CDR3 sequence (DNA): TGCGCCAGCAGCCCCGTTAGAGGAGATACGCAGTATTTT.

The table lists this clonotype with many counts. The CDR3 here is CSAMQGGGANVLTF. CDR3 coding DNA: TGCAGTGCTATGCAGGGTGGTGGGGCCAACGTCCTGACTTTC. The chain combines TRBV20-1 with TRBJ2-6; D is perhaps TRBD1 (5 bases). CDR1 DFQATT and CDR2 SNEGSKA come from the germline V gene (reference sequence). This CDR3 has 14 residues. V lost 4 bases, J lost 3 bases, and 10 bases lay in between.

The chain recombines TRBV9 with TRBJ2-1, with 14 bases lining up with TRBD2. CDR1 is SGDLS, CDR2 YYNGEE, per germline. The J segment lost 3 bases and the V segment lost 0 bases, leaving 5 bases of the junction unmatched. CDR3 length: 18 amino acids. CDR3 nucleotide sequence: TGTGCCAGCAGCGTAGAGGGGACTAGCGGGAGAGACTACAATGAGCAGTTCTTC. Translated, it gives CASSVEGTSGRDYNEQFF.

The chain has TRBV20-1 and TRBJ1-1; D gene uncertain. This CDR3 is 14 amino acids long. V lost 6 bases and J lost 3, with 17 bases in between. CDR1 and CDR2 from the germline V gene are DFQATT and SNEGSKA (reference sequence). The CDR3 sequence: CSAPPLRADTEAFF. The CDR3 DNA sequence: TGCAGTGCCCCCCCCTTGAGGGCGGACACTGAAGCTTTCTTT.

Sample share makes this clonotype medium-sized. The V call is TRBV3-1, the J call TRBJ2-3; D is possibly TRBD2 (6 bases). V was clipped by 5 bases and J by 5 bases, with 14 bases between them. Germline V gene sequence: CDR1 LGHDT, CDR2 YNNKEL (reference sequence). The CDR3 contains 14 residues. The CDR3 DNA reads TGTGCCAGCAGCGCCGGGACTTCCAGAGATACGCAGTATTTT. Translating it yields CASSAGTSRDTQYF.

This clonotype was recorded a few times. The CDR3 sequence: CSVGGSGPRYEQYF. The CDR3 nucleotides are TGCAGCGTTGGGGGGAGCGGACCACGTTACGAGCAGTACTTC. The chain employs TRBV29-1 and TRBJ2-7; D possibly matches TRBD1 or TRBD2 (5 bases each). The V and J ends lost 4 bases and 4 bases respectively, with 17 bases between them. Per the germline V gene, CDR1 is SQVTM and CDR2 is ANQGSEA. This CDR3 has 14 residues.

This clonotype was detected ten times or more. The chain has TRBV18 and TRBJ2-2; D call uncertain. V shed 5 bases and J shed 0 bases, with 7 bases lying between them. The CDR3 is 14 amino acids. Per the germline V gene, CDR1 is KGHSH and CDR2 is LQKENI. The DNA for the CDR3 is TGTGCCAGCTCAGAGAAAACGAACACCGGGGAGCTGTTTTTT. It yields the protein CASSEKTNTGELFF. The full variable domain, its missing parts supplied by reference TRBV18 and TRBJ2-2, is NAGVMQNPRHLVRRRGQEARLRCSPMKGHSHVYWYRQLPEEGLKFMVYLQKENIIDESGMPKERFSAEFPKEGPSILRIQQVVRGDSAAYFCASSEKTNTGELFFGEGSRLTVL.

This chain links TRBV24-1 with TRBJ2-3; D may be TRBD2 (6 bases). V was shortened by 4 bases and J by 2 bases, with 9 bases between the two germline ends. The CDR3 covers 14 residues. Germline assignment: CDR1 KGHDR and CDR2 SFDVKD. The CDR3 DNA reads TGTGCCACCAGTGAGCCGGGACTCACAGATACGCAGTATTTT. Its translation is CATSEPGLTDTQYF.

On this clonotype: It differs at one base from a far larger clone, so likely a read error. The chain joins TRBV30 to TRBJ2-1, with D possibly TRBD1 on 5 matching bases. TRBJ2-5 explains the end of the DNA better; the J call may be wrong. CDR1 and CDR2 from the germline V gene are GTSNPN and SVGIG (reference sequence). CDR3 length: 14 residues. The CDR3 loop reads CAWSVGQGLEIQYF. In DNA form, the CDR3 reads TGTGCCTGGAGTGTAGGGCAGGGTTTAGAGATCCAGTACTTC.

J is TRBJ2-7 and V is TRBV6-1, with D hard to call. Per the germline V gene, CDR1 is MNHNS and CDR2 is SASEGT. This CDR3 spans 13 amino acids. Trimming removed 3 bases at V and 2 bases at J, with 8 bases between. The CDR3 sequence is CASSDRQTYEQYF. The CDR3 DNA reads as TGTGCCAGCAGTGACCGGCAAACCTACGAGCAGTACTTC.

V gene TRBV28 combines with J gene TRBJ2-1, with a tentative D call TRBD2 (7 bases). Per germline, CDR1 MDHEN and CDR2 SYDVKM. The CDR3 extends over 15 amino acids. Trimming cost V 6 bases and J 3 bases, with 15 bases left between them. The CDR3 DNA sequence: TGTGCCAGCAGAGGGGGGAGGGCCATCTACAATGAGCAGTTCTTC. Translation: CASRGGRAIYNEQFF.

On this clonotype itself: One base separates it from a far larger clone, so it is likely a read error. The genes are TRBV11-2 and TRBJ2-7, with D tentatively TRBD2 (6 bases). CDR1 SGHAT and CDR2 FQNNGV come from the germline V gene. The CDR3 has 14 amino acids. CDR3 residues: CASSEERVSYERYF. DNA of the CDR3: TGTGCCAGCAGTGAGGAGCGGGTTTCCTACGAGCGGTACTTC.

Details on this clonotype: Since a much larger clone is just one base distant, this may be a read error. As DNA, the CDR3 is TGTGCCAGCAGCGCCCTGACAGGGGCCCACTCTGGAAACACCATATATTTT. Translation: CASSALTGAHSGNTIYF. The chain carries TRBV4-2 and TRBJ1-3; 8 bases match TRBD1. There are 17 residues in the CDR3. CDR1 LGHNA and CDR2 YNFKEQ come from the germline V gene. V gave up 5 bases and J gave up 0 bases; unmatched junction bases: 9.

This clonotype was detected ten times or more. This chain's CDR3 is CASSQDAGGELFF. CDR3 DNA: TGTGCCAGCAGCCAAGACGCCGGCGGGGAGCTGTTTTTT. The V gene is TRBV3-1, the J gene TRBJ2-2; no clear D gene. CDR1 is LGHDT, CDR2 YNNKEL, per germline (reference sequence). The V end was cut by 0 bases, the J end by 7 bases, with 6 bases between. The CDR3 extends over 13 amino acids.

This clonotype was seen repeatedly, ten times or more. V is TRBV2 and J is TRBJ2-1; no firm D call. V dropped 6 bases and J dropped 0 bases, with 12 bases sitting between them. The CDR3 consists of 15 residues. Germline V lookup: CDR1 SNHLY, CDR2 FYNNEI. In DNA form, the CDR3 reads TGTGCCAGCAGGGTGGCCATCAGCTCCTACAATGAGCAGTTCTTC. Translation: CASRVAISSYNEQFF.

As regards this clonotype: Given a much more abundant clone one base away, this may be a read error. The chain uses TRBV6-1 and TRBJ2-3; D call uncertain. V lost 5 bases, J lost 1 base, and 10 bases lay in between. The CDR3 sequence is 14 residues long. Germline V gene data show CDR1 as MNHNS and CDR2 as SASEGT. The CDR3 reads CASSTHSGTDTQYF. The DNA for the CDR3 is TGTGCCAGCAGTACCCACAGTGGCACAGATACGCAGTATTTT.

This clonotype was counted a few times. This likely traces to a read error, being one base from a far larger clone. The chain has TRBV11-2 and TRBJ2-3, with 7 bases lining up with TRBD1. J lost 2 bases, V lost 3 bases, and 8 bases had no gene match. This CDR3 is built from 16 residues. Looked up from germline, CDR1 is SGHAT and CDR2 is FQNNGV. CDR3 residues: CASSFQGQINTDTQYF. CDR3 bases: TGTGCCAGCAGCTTCCAGGGACAGATTAACACAGATACGCAGTATTTT. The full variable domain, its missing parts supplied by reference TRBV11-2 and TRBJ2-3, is EAGVAQSPRYKIIEKRQSVAFWCNPISGHATLYWYQQILGQGPKLLIQFQNNGVVDDSQLPKDRFSAERLKGVDSTLKIQPAKLEDSAVYLCASSFQGQINTDTQYFGPGTRLTVL.

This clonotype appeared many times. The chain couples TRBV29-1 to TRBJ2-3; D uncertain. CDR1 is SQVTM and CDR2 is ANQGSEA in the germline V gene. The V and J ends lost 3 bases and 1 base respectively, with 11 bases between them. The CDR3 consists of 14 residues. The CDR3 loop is CSVEILGGTDTQYF. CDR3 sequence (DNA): TGCAGCGTTGAGATCCTAGGAGGCACAGATACGCAGTATTTT.

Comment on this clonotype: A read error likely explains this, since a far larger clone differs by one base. The CDR3 region is CVSSLGGANVLTF. DNA of the CDR3: TGTGTCAGCAGCTTAGGTGGGGCCAACGTCCTGACTTTC. The rearrangement uses TRBV7-8 and TRBJ2-6; D unclear. The CDR3 length is 13 residues. Germline assignment: CDR1 SGHVS and CDR2 FQNEAQ. Using reference TRBV7-8 and TRBJ2-6 for the parts outside the CDR3, the full variable domain is GAGVSQSPRYKVAKRGQDVALRCDPISGHVSLFWYQQALGQGPEFLTYFQNEAQLDKSGLPSDRFFAERPEGSVSTLKIQRTQQEDSAVYLCVSSLGGANVLTFGAGSRLTVL.

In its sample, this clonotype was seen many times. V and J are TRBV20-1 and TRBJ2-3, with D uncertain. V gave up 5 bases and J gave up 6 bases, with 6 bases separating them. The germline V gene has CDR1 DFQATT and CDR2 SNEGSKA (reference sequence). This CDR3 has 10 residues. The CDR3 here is CSAYEDTQYF. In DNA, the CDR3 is TGCAGTGCTTATGAGGATACGCAGTATTTT.